Below are 10 T cell receptor beta chains sequenced from a single sample in a study of control samples from healthy donors and cancer patients. The repertoire was sequenced with immunoSEQ multiplex PCR; TCRdb's copy has only in-frame clones and lacks some. This table has approximately 120,000 clones, roughly 87% appearing once. Material: blood. The receptors originated from a young man in good health.

This CDR3 is CASRNLKNTSSYNSPLHF. CDR3 sequence (DNA): TGTGCCAGCAGAAATCTGAAAAATACGAGCTCCTATAATTCACCCCTCCACTTT. This chain joins TRBV27 and TRBJ1-6, with D uncertain. Germline V gene sequence: CDR1 MNHEY, CDR2 SMNVEV (reference sequence). The CDR3 is 18 amino acids. Trimming took off 6 bases at V and 0 bases at J, with 18 bases between the two ends.

V and J are TRBV5-1 and TRBJ1-1, with D perhaps matching TRBD1 (5 bases). Germline lookup yields CDR1 SGHRS and CDR2 YFSETQ. The CDR3 spans 15 residues. V was trimmed by 1 base and J by 0 bases, leaving 10 bases between them. The CDR3 protein is CASSLLQGVNTEAFF. The CDR3 region has the DNA TGCGCCAGCAGCTTGCTCCAGGGAGTGAACACTGAAGCTTTCTTT.

The chain joins TRBV4-3 to TRBJ2-1, with D perhaps matching TRBD1 (6 bases). Germline CDR1 and CDR2: LGHNA and YSLEER. Trimming took off 1 base at V and 4 bases at J, with 17 bases between the two ends. The CDR3 covers 17 residues. CDR3: CASSQVRLGAGYNEQFF. Written as DNA, the CDR3 is TGCGCCAGCAGCCAAGTACGATTGGGGGCCGGGTACAATGAGCAGTTCTTC.

The chain has TRBV5-6 and TRBJ2-2; 12 nucleotides match TRBD2. The germline gives CDR1 SGHDT, CDR2 YYEEEE. This CDR3 region has 17 residues. V dropped 4 bases and J dropped 5; count of bases not matched to a gene: 9. CDR3 sequence reads: CASSDLTSGRNTGELFF. The CDR3 bases are TGTGCCAGCAGCGATCTAACTAGCGGGAGGAATACCGGGGAGCTGTTTTTT.

V usage is TRBV4-1 and J usage is TRBJ2-2; TRBD2 agrees at 8 bases. This CDR3 has 15 residues. Per the germline V gene, CDR1 is MGHRA and CDR2 is YSYEKL. V lost 0 bases, J lost 6 bases, and 3 bases stayed unmatched. The chain's CDR3 is CASSQDAGGSGELFF. In nucleotides, the CDR3 is TGCGCCAGCAGCCAAGATGCGGGAGGTTCCGGGGAGCTGTTTTTT.

In this sample, this clone turned up a few times. V gene TRBV9 combines with J gene TRBJ2-3; 14 bases map to TRBD2. The CDR3 covers 16 residues. Germline lookup yields CDR1 SGDLS and CDR2 YYNGEE. J lost 4 bases, V lost 4 bases, and 5 bases had no gene match. The CDR3 region has the DNA TGTGCCAGCAGCCGCCCGGGACTAGCGGGAGCAGATACGCAGTATTTT. Translating it yields CASSRPGLAGADTQYF.

The chain is built from TRBV4-1 and TRBJ1-2, with TRBD1 identical over 8 bases. J lost 8 bases, V lost 0 bases, and 8 bases had no gene match. This CDR3 has 15 amino acids. The germline V gene has CDR1 MGHRA and CDR2 YSYEKL. The CDR3 reads CASSQEGQGARGYTF. CDR3 DNA sequence: TGCGCCAGCAGCCAAGAAGGTCAGGGGGCGAGAGGCTACACCTTC.

This clone was recorded once. The V and J genes are TRBV7-6 and TRBJ1-5; 7 nucleotides match TRBD1. This CDR3 has 16 residues. Germline assignment: CDR1 SGHVS and CDR2 FNYEAQ. The ends lost 5 bases at V and 0 bases at J; junction bases unmatched: 7. The chain's CDR3 is CASSPGTAYSNQPQHF. For the CDR3, the DNA is TGTGCCAGCAGCCCCGGGACAGCTTATAGCAATCAGCCCCAGCATTTT.

This clone was detected a few times. The genes are TRBV27 and TRBJ2-7; 9 nucleotides match TRBD1. Trimming removed 5 bases from V and 5 bases from J; junction bases left unmatched: 7. The CDR3 length is 14 residues. From germline, CDR1 is MNHEY and CDR2 SMNVEV (reference sequence). CDR3 nucleotide sequence: TGTGCCAGCAGTCCGGACAGGGGAGGGAACGAGCAGTACTTC. This gives the protein CASSPDRGGNEQYF.

The rearrangement uses TRBV19 and TRBJ1-5; D remains ambiguous. CDR3 length: 15 residues. Per germline, CDR1 LNHDA and CDR2 SQIVND (reference sequence). The ends were cut back, 6 bases at V and 0 bases at J, with 12 bases in the middle. The CDR3 DNA reads TGTGCCAGTAGGCGGACCGATTATAGCAATCAGCCCCAGCATTTT. Amino acid sequence: CASRRTDYSNQPQHF.